The 20 T cell receptor beta chains in this list originate from one sample, sequenced in a study of cytomegalovirus exposure and HLA in healthy donors. Researchers ran the PCR with 60 Vbeta and 13 Jbeta primers. Sequenced by immunoSEQ multiplex PCR; TCRdb stores in-frame clones only, minus some. The data hold around 180,000 clones, with roughly 77% observed a single time. The sample taken for sequencing was PBMCs. These receptors all come from a woman aged 45-65 years in good health and CMV-seronegative.

This chain uses TRBV28 with TRBJ2-1; 10 bases are a match to TRBD2. The V segment lost 1 base and the J segment 4 bases; nucleotides outside the gene matches: 16. The length of the CDR3 is 20 residues. Germline V CDR1 and CDR2: MDHEN, SYDVKM. The CDR3 loop is CASSLSRFPGLASTYNEQFF. In nucleotides, the CDR3 is TGTGCCAGCAGTTTATCCCGATTCCCGGGACTAGCGAGTACTTACAATGAGCAGTTCTTC.

This CDR3 is CASIKGDGVLYGYTF. The CDR3 DNA is TGTGCCAGCATCAAGGGGGACGGAGTCCTCTATGGCTACACCTTC. The chain carries TRBV2 and TRBJ1-2, with D perhaps TRBD1 (6 bases). The V end was cut by 7 bases, the J end by 4 bases, with 19 bases between. Germline V lookup: CDR1 SNHLY, CDR2 FYNNEI. CDR3 size: 15 residues.

The J gene is TRBJ2-7, the V gene TRBV7-3; TRBD2 might be the D (7 bases). The CDR3 totals 15 residues. The germline gives CDR1 SGHTA, CDR2 FQGTGA. The V end lost 1 base, the J end lost 3 bases, and 13 bases lay between the germline ends. The CDR3 loop is CASSLKGGPNYEQYF. The CDR3 nucleotides read TGTGCCAGCAGCTTAAAGGGGGGGCCAAACTACGAGCAGTACTTC.

The chain has TRBV27 and TRBJ2-7, with TRBD1 matching over 7 bases. From germline, CDR1 is MNHEY and CDR2 SMNVEV (reference sequence). Losses at the gene ends were 4 bases for V and 2 bases for J; bases not matched to a gene: 5. The CDR3 runs 14 residues. The DNA for the CDR3 is TGTGCCAGCAGTTCGTGGACAGGAACCTACGAGCAGTACTTC. Protein product: CASSSWTGTYEQYF.

In the case of this clone: Relative to the germline gene, one junction end is altered; a read error may explain this. The V and J genes are TRBV5-6 and TRBJ2-6, with unresolved D. CDR3 length: 15 residues. CDR1 and CDR2 from the germline V gene are SGHDT and YYEEEE. The CDR3 loop reads CASSSTPSEANVLTF. In DNA, the CDR3 is TGTGCCAGCAGTTCAACACCTTCTGAGGCCAACGTCCTGACTTTC.

This chain joins TRBV15 and TRBJ1-1, with 9 positions matching TRBD1. V lost 8 bases to trimming and J lost 6 bases; unmatched junction nucleotides: 10. The CDR3 totals 14 residues. Per germline, CDR1 LNHNV and CDR2 YYDKDF (reference sequence). CDR3 sequence reads: CATDTGGYGAEAFF. The CDR3, as DNA: TGTGCCACCGACACAGGGGGCTATGGCGCTGAAGCTTTCTTT.

This clone was seen a handful of times. The chain employs TRBV28 and TRBJ1-2; 7 bases are a match to TRBD1. Losses at the gene ends were 6 bases for V and 4 bases for J; bases not matched to a gene: 5. The CDR3 extends over 13 amino acids. Germline CDR1 MDHEN, CDR2 SYDVKM. CDR3 amino acids: CASSSGQIYGYTF. CDR3 sequence (DNA): TGTGCCAGCAGCTCGGGACAGATCTATGGCTACACCTTC.

The table lists this clone with a count of one. The gene calls are TRBV25-1 and TRBJ2-7; TRBD2 is a possible D gene (6 bases). CDR3 length: 13 residues. Germline V CDR1 and CDR2: MGHDK, SYGVNS. Trimming took off 1 base at V and 3 bases at J, with 7 bases between the two ends. The CDR3, as DNA: TGTGCCAGCAGTGAATGGGGGGTCTACGAGCAGTACTTC. Protein sequence: CASSEWGVYEQYF.

The V and J genes are TRBV6-5 and TRBJ1-2; perhaps TRBD1 as D (6 bases). The V end was cut by 6 bases, the J end by 0 bases, with 14 bases between. The CDR3 is 15 residues long. Per germline, CDR1 MNHEY and CDR2 SVGAGI. CDR3 loop: CASSQDRGTNYGYTF. In nucleotides, the CDR3 is TGTGCCAGCAGCCAGGACAGAGGCACTAACTATGGCTACACCTTC.

The chain is built from TRBV6-5 and TRBJ1-1; TRBD1 might be the D (5 bases). Trimming pared 6 bases from V and 2 bases from J, leaving 13 bases between. The CDR3 length is 14 residues. Germline V gene data show CDR1 as MNHEY and CDR2 as SVGAGI. CDR3 sequence: CASSYRGLNTEAFF. CDR3 DNA sequence: TGTGCCAGCAGCTACCGGGGACTCAACACTGAAGCTTTCTTT.

A few counts support this clone. The gene calls are TRBV2 and TRBJ1-2; no clear D. V was pared by 6 bases and J by 5 bases, with 4 bases between. The CDR3 runs 10 residues. CDR1 is SNHLY and CDR2 is FYNNEI in the germline V gene. CDR3: CASSPYGYTF. DNA for the CDR3: TGTGCCAGCAGCCCGTATGGCTACACCTTC.

The J gene is TRBJ2-7, the V gene TRBV5-1, with a tentative D call TRBD2 (7 bases). Germline V CDR1 and CDR2: SGHRS, YFSETQ. The CDR3 has 12 amino acids. Trimming left V 5 bases short and J 7 bases short, with 13 bases between. DNA for the CDR3: TGCGCCAGCAGAGGGGGGGGAGAAGAGCAGTACTTC. The encoded protein is CASRGGGEEQYF.

The chain employs TRBV28 and TRBJ2-1; 9 bases are shared with TRBD1. Germline V gene lookup returns CDR1 MDHEN and CDR2 SYDVKM. This CDR3 contains 14 residues. V was pared by 5 bases and J by 5 bases, with 4 bases of the junction left unmatched. CDR3 sequence reads: CASSLGQGHNEQFF. CDR3 bases: TGTGCCAGCAGTCTTGGACAGGGGCACAATGAGCAGTTCTTC.

This clone has more than one count but fewer than ten. The V gene is TRBV14, the J gene TRBJ1-2, with unresolved D. The germline V and J ends were trimmed by 4 bases and 6 bases, with 12 bases remaining between them. Germline CDR1 and CDR2: SGHDN and FVKESK. The CDR3 sequence is 13 residues long. CDR3 region: CASSPRIRDGYTF. CDR3 DNA sequence: TGTGCCAGCAGCCCCCGTATCCGGGATGGCTACACCTTC.

The J gene is TRBJ2-1, the V gene TRBV28; 10 bases are shared with TRBD2. V trimming: 6 bases; J trimming: 3 bases; junction bases outside the gene matches: 5. This CDR3 spans 15 amino acids. Germline V gene sequence: CDR1 MDHEN, CDR2 SYDVKM. As DNA, the CDR3 is TGTGCCAGCAGACTAGGACTAGCGGACTACAATGAGCAGTTCTTC. Protein: CASRLGLADYNEQFF.

The chain carries TRBV28 and TRBJ1-5; 7 bases are a match to TRBD1. Unmatched junction bases numbered 11, after V lost 6 bases and J lost 6 bases. There are 15 residues in the CDR3. The germline CDR1 and CDR2 sequences are MDHEN and SYDVKM. CDR3 region: CASRPYDRESQPQHF. The CDR3 DNA follows: TGTGCCAGCAGGCCGTATGACAGGGAGAGTCAGCCCCAGCATTTT.

This clone came up once. The rearrangement uses TRBV28 and TRBJ1-1; 9 positions agree with TRBD1. Unmatched junction bases numbered 1, after V lost 4 bases and J lost 1 base. The CDR3 extends over 14 amino acids. Germline V gene data show CDR1 as MDHEN and CDR2 as SYDVKM. The CDR3 nucleotides are TGTGCCAGCAGTTGGGACAGGGAGAACACTGAAGCTTTCTTT. It yields the protein CASSWDRENTEAFF.

The V and J genes are TRBV18 and TRBJ2-3; D perhaps matches TRBD2 (5 bases). The ends were cut back, 2 bases at V and 0 bases at J, with 21 bases in the middle. The CDR3 runs to 19 residues. Germline values: CDR1 KGHSH, CDR2 LQKENI. CDR3 amino acids: CASSPSSARASTSTDTQYF. As DNA, the CDR3 is TGTGCCAGCTCACCAAGTTCGGCCCGGGCTAGCACAAGCACAGATACGCAGTATTTT.

The chain employs TRBV7-2 and TRBJ2-7, with TRBD2 matching over 9 bases. The germline CDR1 and CDR2 sequences are SGHTA and FQGNSA. The CDR3 is 15 residues long. J lost 4 bases, V lost 1 base, and 5 bases had no gene match. CDR3 region: CASSLGSGSDYEQYF. CDR3 nucleotides: TGTGCCAGCAGCTTAGGTAGCGGGAGTGATTACGAGCAGTACTTC.

This clone was seen more than once but under ten times. The chain employs TRBV5-6 and TRBJ1-1; weak D call: TRBD1 (6 bases). CDR1 is SGHDT, CDR2 YYEEEE, per germline. With 2 bases removed from V and 0 bases from J, the gap between germline ends came to 14 bases. The CDR3 spans 16 residues. CDR3 coding DNA: TGTGCCAGCAGCTTATTGACAGGCATCGTGAACACTGAAGCTTTCTTT. As protein: CASSLLTGIVNTEAFF.